This record concerns one T cell receptor beta chain sequence. The CDR3 is made up of 16 amino acids. Per the germline V gene, CDR1 is SGHTA and CDR2 is FQGTGA. J gave up 6 bases and V 2 bases, and 11 bases lay outside the gene matches. Clones were read by immunoSEQ multiplex PCR, and TCRdb kept only the in-frame ones, dropping some. The sample yields some 210,000 clones, 89% seen once. This record belongs to a study of blood T cell repertoires in COVID-19. For the study at large: COVID-19 samples, acute and convalescent, were from the United States, Italy and Spain. Sources were T cells, B-cell-depleted T cells, or PBMCs; the material itself was cDNA or gDNA.

The V call is TRBV7-3, the J call TRBJ1-1; 8 bases map to TRBD1. The sample taken for sequencing was peripheral blood. The sequence was obtained from a man in his sixties who had recovered from COVID-19. CDR3 protein: CASSLGVRDRGPEAFF. The CDR3 nucleotides are TGTGCCAGCAGCTTAGGAGTGCGTGACAGGGGTCCTGAAGCTTTCTTT. Looking up the rest from reference TRBV7-3 and TRBJ1-1 gives the full variable domain: GAGVSQTPSNKVTEKGKYVELRCDPISGHTALYWYRQSLGQGPEFLIYFQGTGAADDSGLPNDRFFAVRPEGSVSTLKIQRTERGDSAVYLCASSLGVRDRGPEAFFGQGTRLTVV.